The 27 T cell receptor beta chains listed next were all sequenced from one sample in a study of response to subunit inactivated influenza vaccine. TCRdb used MiXCR to reprocess the RT-PCR reads, holding one entry per CDR3 protein. Counted here are fewer than 700,000 distinct CDR3 sequences, 10% to 15% occurring once; the ten biggest clones make up under 15%. The source was PBMCs from blood, collected roughly 48 days after vaccination. These receptor sequences come from a man aged 50-59 years who received an inactivated influenza vaccine.

The chain combines TRBV6-1 with TRBJ2-5; D perhaps matches TRBD2 (7 bases). The CDR3 contains 18 residues. Germline CDR1 is MNHNS and CDR2 is SASEGT. V was clipped by 6 bases and J by 3 bases, with 26 bases between them. The CDR3 loop is CASSTPPFRGAGKETQYF. The CDR3 DNA reads as TGTGCCAGCAGCACCCCCCCGTTTCGGGGGGCGGGGAAAGAGACCCAGTACTTC.

The chain uses TRBV12-3 or TRBV12-4 and TRBJ1-2; a weak D match, TRBD1 (6 bases). This CDR3 region has 14 residues. Trimming removed 5 bases from V and 4 bases from J, with 14 bases in between. The CDR3 bases are TGTGCCAGCAGTCCGGACAGACTTTTCTATGGCTACACCTTC. Amino acids: CASSPDRLFYGYTF.

The count of this clonotype is one. This chain links TRBV7-9 with TRBJ2-6; D perhaps matches TRBD1 (5 bases). This CDR3 spans 17 amino acids. V dropped 8 bases and J dropped 1 base, with 18 bases sitting between them. The germline gives CDR1 SEHNR, CDR2 FQNEAQ (reference sequence). CDR3: CASGWGGLQSGANVLTF. The CDR3 DNA sequence: TGTGCCAGCGGTTGGGGCGGCCTGCAATCTGGGGCCAACGTCCTGACTTTC. The variable domain in full, with the rest retrieved from reference TRBV7-9 and TRBJ2-6, is DTGVSQNPRHKITKRGQNVTFRCDPISEHNRLYWYRQTLGQGPEFLTYFQNEAQLEKSRLLSDRFSAERPKGSFSTLEIQRTEQGDSAMYLCASGWGGLQSGANVLTFGAGSRLTVL.

The gene calls are TRBV20-1 and TRBJ2-2; D ambiguous. The germline gives CDR1 DFQATT, CDR2 SNEGSKA (reference sequence). Deletions cut 5 bases from V and 10 bases from J, with 14 bases between. The CDR3 is 12 amino acids. CDR3 sequence reads: CSARKGIVELFF. The CDR3 bases are TGCAGTGCTCGAAAGGGTATCGTGGAGCTGTTTTTT.

CDR3 sequence: CASKSGLAGGRQETQYF. The CDR3 DNA sequence: TGTGCCAGCAAGTCGGGCCTAGCGGGAGGTAGGCAAGAGACCCAGTACTTC. This rearrangement joins TRBV6-1 to TRBJ2-5, with TRBD2 matching over 11 bases. This CDR3 has 17 amino acids. J was trimmed by 2 bases and V by 7 bases; bases with no gene match: 12. CDR1 is MNHNS, CDR2 SASEGT, per germline.

Written as DNA, the CDR3 is TGTGCCAGCAGCCTATACGCCGGGACTAGCGGCTACAATGAGCAGTTCTTC. This codes for CASSLYAGTSGYNEQFF. The gene calls are TRBV7-9 and TRBJ2-1; 11 nucleotides agree with TRBD2. V gave up 5 bases and J gave up 3 bases; unmatched junction bases: 9. CDR3 length equals 17 residues. Germline loops: CDR1 SEHNR, CDR2 FQNEAQ (reference sequence).

About this clonotype: This could be a read error, since a much larger clone is one nucleotide away. In nucleotides, the CDR3 is TGCTGTGCTAGAGCCCTCGGACAGGGGGCATCTTTTAGCACAGATACGCAGTATTTT. As protein: CCARALGQGASFSTDTQYF. The chain joins TRBV20-1 to TRBJ2-3; 11 bases fit TRBD1. Germline lookup yields CDR1 DFQATT and CDR2 SNEGSKA (reference sequence). The CDR3 runs 19 residues.

There are a few counts of this clonotype. V gene TRBV14 combines with J gene TRBJ2-1; the match to TRBD2 covers 11 bases. The CDR3 loop spans 16 amino acids. V trimming: 2 bases; J trimming: 7 bases; junction bases outside the gene matches: 7. Germline-derived CDR1 and CDR2 are SGHDN and FVKESK. In DNA form, the CDR3 reads TGTGCCAGCAGCCAACTACTAGCGGGAGAGAGAAATGAGCAGTTCTTC. Translation: CASSQLLAGERNEQFF.

The chain is built from TRBV14 and TRBJ2-1; D unresolved. Germline V CDR1 and CDR2: SGHDN, FVKESK. V was cut by 0 bases and J by 9 bases, with 9 bases left in between. This CDR3 is built from 13 residues. The CDR3: CASSQDLGVEQFF. CDR3 DNA sequence: TGTGCCAGCAGCCAAGATCTTGGCGTTGAGCAGTTCTTC.

This clonotype was recorded at least ten times. DNA for the CDR3: TGTGCCAGCAGTCGACTAGCGGGGAATTACGAGCAGTACTTC. Its translation is CASSRLAGNYEQYF. The chain carries TRBV12-3 or TRBV12-4 and TRBJ2-7; 11 bases are a match to TRBD2. The CDR3 has 14 amino acids. V gave up 5 bases and J gave up 4 bases; unmatched junction bases: 4.

This clonotype was observed many times. V gene TRBV12-3 or TRBV12-4 combines with J gene TRBJ1-1; possibly TRBD1 for D (5 bases). The CDR3 is made up of 14 amino acids. Trimming took off 7 bases at V and 8 bases at J, with 20 bases between the two ends. CDR3 loop: CASKRDVGMVEAFF. CDR3 DNA sequence: TGTGCCAGCAAACGGGACGTCGGTATGGTAGAAGCTTTCTTT.

The rearrangement joins TRBV6-2 or TRBV6-3 to TRBJ2-1; no clear D. Germline V gene data show CDR1 as MNHEY and CDR2 as SVGEGT. This CDR3 spans 12 amino acids. The V end was cut by 2 bases, the J end by 9 bases, with 8 bases between. As DNA, the CDR3 is TGTGCCAGCAGTTACAGAGGCATTGAGCAGTTCTTC. It codes for CASSYRGIEQFF.

In DNA, the CDR3 is TGTGCCAGCAGCCAAGATACACGGGGGCAGTATTTT. Protein sequence: CASSQDTRGQYF. The rearrangement joins TRBV14 to TRBJ2-3; a weak D match, TRBD2 (5 bases). The CDR3 is 12 residues long. Deletions cut 0 bases from V and 11 bases from J, with 9 bases between. Germline V CDR1 and CDR2: SGHDN, FVKESK.

This clonotype was detected many times. V gene TRBV20-1 combines with J gene TRBJ1-1; unclear D gene. The ends were cut back, 0 bases at V and 7 bases at J, with 15 bases in the middle. Per germline, CDR1 DFQATT and CDR2 SNEGSKA (reference sequence). The CDR3 is 14 amino acids. The chain's CDR3 is CSARDTGLVSEAFF. The DNA for the CDR3 is TGCAGTGCTAGAGATACCGGGTTGGTGAGTGAAGCTTTCTTT.

The rearrangement links TRBV24-1 to TRBJ2-1, with 7 bases that match TRBD2. J lost 3 bases, V lost 3 bases, and 10 bases had no gene match. The CDR3 consists of 17 residues. Germline V gene lookup returns CDR1 KGHDR and CDR2 SFDVKD. The CDR3 spells CATSDAPSGSLYNEQFF. In DNA, the CDR3 is TGTGCCACCAGTGATGCGCCTAGCGGTTCTCTCTACAATGAGCAGTTCTTC.

This clonotype was detected only a few times. This sequence joins TRBV7-2 and TRBJ1-2, with D possibly matching TRBD1 (5 bases). Germline lookup yields CDR1 SGHTA and CDR2 FQGNSA. V gave up 7 bases and J gave up 0 bases, with 9 bases separating them. This CDR3 comprises 13 residues. The CDR3 DNA is TGTGCCAGCAACCAGGGAGCTAACTATGGCTACACCTTC. Translated: CASNQGANYGYTF.

The V and J genes are TRBV20-1 and TRBJ2-2; D might be TRBD1 or TRBD2, each matching 5 bases. The CDR3 runs 16 residues. Germline values: CDR1 DFQATT, CDR2 SNEGSKA (reference sequence). Trimming stripped 1 base from V and 1 base from J, with 13 bases between. CDR3 amino acids: CSARASGTGNTGELFF. CDR3 nucleotide sequence: TGCAGTGCTAGAGCTTCCGGGACGGGGAACACCGGGGAGCTGTTTTTT.

This clonotype was seen a handful of times. The CDR3 DNA sequence: TGCGCCAGCAGCCCGACGAGCGGGAGGGCCCCCGAGCAGTACTTC. Its translation is CASSPTSGRAPEQYF. The chain combines TRBV5-1 with TRBJ2-7; 10 positions agree with TRBD2. The V gene's germline CDR1 is SGHRS and CDR2 YFSETQ. This CDR3 region has 15 residues. The V segment lost 4 bases and the J segment 6 bases; nucleotides outside the gene matches: 10.

This clonotype was recorded a few times. This chain joins TRBV15 and TRBJ2-7; D is perhaps TRBD2 (5 bases). This CDR3 comprises 16 residues. V lost 1 base to trimming and J lost 5 bases, with 18 bases between them. Germline V lookup: CDR1 LNHNV, CDR2 YYDKDF (reference sequence). The CDR3 protein is CATSRGGALRWHEQYF. CDR3 sequence (DNA): TGTGCCACCAGCAGAGGGGGAGCCTTACGTTGGCACGAGCAGTACTTC.

This clonotype was counted only a few times. V is TRBV20-1 and J is TRBJ2-7; D is unresolved. From germline, CDR1 is DFQATT and CDR2 SNEGSKA (reference sequence). V lost 6 bases and J lost 4, with 10 bases in between. CDR3 length equals 11 residues. The CDR3 nucleotides are TGCAGTGCAGCCGGTGATTACGAGCAGTACTTC. This sequence encodes CSAAGDYEQYF.

The rearrangement uses TRBV7-2 and TRBJ2-5, with 9 bases identical to TRBD1. V shed 5 bases and J 5 bases; nucleotides not matched to a gene: 6. The CDR3 covers 14 residues. Germline V lookup: CDR1 SGHTA, CDR2 FQGNSA. CDR3: CASSQQGAYETQYF. The CDR3 DNA sequence: TGTGCCAGCAGCCAACAGGGGGCTTATGAGACCCAGTACTTC.

At least ten counts were recorded for this clonotype. The chain is built from TRBV29-1 and TRBJ2-2; D remains unclear. This CDR3 spans 13 amino acids. Germline V gene data show CDR1 as SQVTM and CDR2 as ANQGSEA. Trimming shortened V by 4 bases and J by 1 base, and 7 bases separated the two germline ends. The CDR3: CSVGQRNTGELFF. CDR3 coding DNA: TGCAGCGTTGGTCAGAGGAACACCGGGGAGCTGTTTTTT.

This clonotype appeared a few times. This sequence joins TRBV12-3 or TRBV12-4 and TRBJ2-2; the D gene is possibly TRBD2 (5 bases). This CDR3 comprises 16 residues. The V gene lost 0 bases and the J gene lost 6 bases, with 14 bases spanning the gap. In DNA, the CDR3 is TGTGCCAGCAGTTTAGCGGGAGTGGGTTTCGCCGGGGAGCTGTTTTTT. Translation: CASSLAGVGFAGELFF.

This clonotype was counted at least ten times. V is TRBV20-1 and J is TRBJ2-7; TRBD2 matches at 10 bases. The trim removed 0 bases at V and 4 bases at J, leaving 9 bases unmatched. The CDR3 consists of 16 residues. CDR1 is DFQATT and CDR2 is SNEGSKA in the germline V gene (reference sequence). The CDR3 is CSARDLRTSGGYEQYF. As DNA, the CDR3 is TGCAGTGCTAGAGATCTCCGGACTAGCGGAGGTTACGAGCAGTACTTC.

Only one count was recorded for this clonotype. V and J are TRBV7-2 and TRBJ2-5; D uncertain. V lost 4 bases to trimming and J lost 11 bases, with 11 bases between them. In germline, CDR1 is SGHTA, CDR2 FQGNSA. The CDR3 consists of 11 residues. DNA of the CDR3: TGTGCCAGCAGCTCTGACTCCGTACAGTACTTC. Translation: CASSSDSVQYF.

V usage is TRBV11-2 and J usage is TRBJ1-3; the D gene is possibly TRBD1 (5 bases). Germline loops: CDR1 SGHAT, CDR2 FQNNGV. Trimming stripped 5 bases from V and 1 base from J, with 12 bases between. The CDR3 has 15 amino acids. CDR3: CASSQSRASGNTIYF. CDR3 sequence (DNA): TGTGCCAGCAGCCAGAGCAGGGCGTCTGGAAACACCATATATTTT.

This clonotype has only a few counts. This chain joins TRBV18 and TRBJ2-7; 7 nucleotides align to TRBD1. Trimming removed 1 base from V and 7 bases from J; junction bases left unmatched: 7. Germline V gene lookup returns CDR1 KGHSH and CDR2 LQKENI. The CDR3 is 14 amino acids. CDR3 coding DNA: TGTGCCAGCTCACCACGGACAGGTAGTCTGGAGCAGTACTTC. Translating it yields CASSPRTGSLEQYF. Filled out from reference TRBV18 and TRBJ2-7, the complete variable domain reads NAGVMQNPRHLVRRRGQEARLRCSPMKGHSHVYWYRQLPEEGLKFMVYLQKENIIDESGMPKERFSAEFPKEGPSILRIQQVVRGDSAAYFCASSPRTGSLEQYFGPGTRLTVT.